This entry concerns a single T cell receptor beta chain. The data were taken from a study of blood T cell repertoires in COVID-19. Study as a whole: Spain, Italy and the United States supplied samples that represented acute and convalescent COVID-19. Sources were T cells, B-cell-depleted T cells, or PBMCs; the material itself was cDNA or gDNA.

Per the original methods: Using reference gene primer amplification, nucleated cell counts were estimated. Here immunoSEQ multiplex PCR was the method, and the copy in TCRdb shows in-frame clones only, minus some. V, J and clone size are those of that table, while D and trimming were read from the DNA. Of roughly 200,000 clones detected, approximately 85% appear once; the ten largest clones hold about 10%. The germline V gene encodes CDR1 LGHDT and CDR2 YNNKEL (reference sequence). Unmatched junction bases numbered 9, after V lost 0 bases and J lost 7 bases. This CDR3 region has 16 residues. The origin of this receptor is a human donor with active or convalescent COVID-19. The donor label of this sample is uncertain. The sample taken for sequencing was peripheral blood. The V gene is TRBV3-1 (or the pseudogene TRBV3-2), the J gene TRBJ2-3; 8 bases fit TRBD2. In DNA, the CDR3 is TGTGCCAGCAGCCAAGATCGGGTGGTTAGCGGGAATACGCAGTATTTT. Residues: CASSQDRVVSGNTQYF.